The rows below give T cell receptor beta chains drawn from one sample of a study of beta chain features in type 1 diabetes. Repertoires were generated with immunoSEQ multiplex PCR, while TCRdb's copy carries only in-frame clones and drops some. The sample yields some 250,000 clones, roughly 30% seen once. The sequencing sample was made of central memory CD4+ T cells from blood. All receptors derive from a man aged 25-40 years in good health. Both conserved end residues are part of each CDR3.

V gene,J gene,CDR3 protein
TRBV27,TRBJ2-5,CASSPTSGRRQETQYF
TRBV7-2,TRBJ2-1,CASSLSSSSYNEQFF
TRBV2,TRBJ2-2,CASSASSNTGELFF
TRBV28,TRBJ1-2,CASRLAGDNYGYTF
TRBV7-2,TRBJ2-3,CASKRETFTDTQYF
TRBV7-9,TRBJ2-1,CASSLPWASGNNEQFF
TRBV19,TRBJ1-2,CASSASRTGIYGYTF
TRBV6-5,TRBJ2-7,CASSPGTAYEQYF
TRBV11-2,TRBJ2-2,CASSLGRGASTGELFF
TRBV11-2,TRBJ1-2,CASSPSQEGYGYTF
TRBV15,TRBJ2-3,CATSTRDRADTQYF
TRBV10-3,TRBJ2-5,CAISESISETQYF
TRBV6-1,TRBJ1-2,CASSSGQSHGYTF
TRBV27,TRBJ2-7,CASSRQLGTHYEQYF
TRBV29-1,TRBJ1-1,CSAIQGAAGTEAFF
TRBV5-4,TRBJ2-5,CASSFKSEGETQYF
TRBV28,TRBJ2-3,CASSLPGTGGRTDTQYF
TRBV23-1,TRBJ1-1,CASSPRQTNTEAFF
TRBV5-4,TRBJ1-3,CASSPGAFDLGNTIYF
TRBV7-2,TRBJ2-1,CASSSFGGASYNEQFF
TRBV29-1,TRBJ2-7,CSVGGLRTEGEQYF
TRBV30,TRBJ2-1,CAWSTLSRGGYNEQFF
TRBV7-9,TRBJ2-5,CASSLRGGETQYF
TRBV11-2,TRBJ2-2,CASSLSTNTGELFF
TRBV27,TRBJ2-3,CASSFPGDRGVGSPDTQYF
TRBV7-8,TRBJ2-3,CASSFSSLIASGRTDTQYF
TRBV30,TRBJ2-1,CAWSVWGVHNEQFF
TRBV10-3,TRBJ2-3,CAISETGTGSTDTQYF
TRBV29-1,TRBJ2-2,CSAKLGLGAGELFF
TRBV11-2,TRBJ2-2,CASSLELAGITGELFF
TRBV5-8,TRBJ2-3,CASSSPWSDTQYF
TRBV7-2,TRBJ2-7,CASSLNRDGEQYF
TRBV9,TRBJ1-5,CASSVDPGRPQHF
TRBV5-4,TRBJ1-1,CASSLVGRGDTEAFF
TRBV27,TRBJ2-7,CASRLLGRDEQYF
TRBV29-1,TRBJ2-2,CSAANTGELFF
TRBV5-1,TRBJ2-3,CASSFDGVRRVTSTDTQYF
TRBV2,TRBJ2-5,CASKSGETQYF
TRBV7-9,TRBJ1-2,CASSPQGDGYTF
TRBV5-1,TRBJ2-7,CASSLAVGVDEQYF
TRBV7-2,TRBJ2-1,CASSLPNYGEQFF
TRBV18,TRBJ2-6,CASSPSAGGSAGANVLTF
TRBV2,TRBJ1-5,CASSNGQGAREPQHF
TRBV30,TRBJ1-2,CAWSLTDKANYGYTF
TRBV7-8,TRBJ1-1,CASSSSRVDTEAFF
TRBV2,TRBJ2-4,CASTRLAGGSKNIQYF
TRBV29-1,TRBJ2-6,CSVDPLTGANVLTF
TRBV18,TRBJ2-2,CASSPPTGNTGELFF
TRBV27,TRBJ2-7,CASTKGVGGTHYEQYF
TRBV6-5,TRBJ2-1,CASSGTGKEFF
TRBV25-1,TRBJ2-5,CASSEWQSGEETQYF
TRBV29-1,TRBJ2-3,CSVAGTNTDTQYF
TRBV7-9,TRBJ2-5,CASSPESGVRETQYF
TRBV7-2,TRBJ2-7,CASSLGGGRNEQYF
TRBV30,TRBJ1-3,CAWSVVGGNTIYF